The rows below give T cell receptor beta chains drawn from one sample of a study of blood T cell repertoires in COVID-19. Profiled with immunoSEQ multiplex PCR; TCRdb holds only in-frame clones, not every one. The sample holds roughly 200,000 clones, around 85% seen once. The specimen was peripheral blood. The receptor source for this set is a woman between 55 and 75 years old with acute or convalescent COVID-19. The conserved cysteine and the conserved F or W are not part of the CDR3 here. Fields, in order: clone size, V gene, J gene, CDR3 protein. The size of a clone is reported for some rows only, either as once, few or many, or as a class for expanded clones.

clone_size: many; v_call: TRBV19; j_call: TRBJ2-1; cdr3_aa: ASSFDAASGAYNEQF
clone_size: .; v_call: TRBV11-3; j_call: TRBJ2-2; cdr3_aa: ASSPGTSEQVLTGELF
clone_size: .; v_call: TRBV4-2; j_call: TRBJ2-7; cdr3_aa: ASSQDKYNFGGRYEQY
clone_size: .; v_call: TRBV19; j_call: TRBJ2-1; cdr3_aa: ATRLAGYPYNEQF
clone_size: .; v_call: TRBV27; j_call: TRBJ2-5; cdr3_aa: ASSSGGETQY
clone_size: .; v_call: TRBV5-1; j_call: TRBJ2-1; cdr3_aa: ASSLPGTSTNEQF
clone_size: .; v_call: TRBV3-1/TRBV3-2; j_call: TRBJ2-7; cdr3_aa: ASSQARTGGGDEQY
clone_size: .; v_call: TRBV5-4; j_call: TRBJ2-5; cdr3_aa: ASSSATSGNQETQY
clone_size: .; v_call: TRBV2; j_call: TRBJ2-3; cdr3_aa: ASGRARGDTQY
clone_size: once; v_call: TRBV4-1; j_call: TRBJ1-2; cdr3_aa: ASSRSGGQNYGYT